This T cell receptor (beta chain) was identified in a study of T cell responses to AZD1222 COVID-19 vaccine. General study findings and limits: It was only a handful of AZD1222 recipients who were seropositive at baseline. Researchers report vaccine-associated CD4 TCRs spanning spike, with dominance at 160-218 and 743-854.

Produced via immunoSEQ multiplex PCR; TCRdb's table is partial and in-frame only. Here the sample spans 85,000 to 100,000 clones, more than 75% being singletons. Points on this clone: Its specificity is unknown.

This clonotype was obtained from an adult in good health. The sample here was peripheral blood, taken on day 0 of AZD1222 vaccination.

The CDR3 bases are TGTGCCAGCAGCGTAGGGGGTAGCGGGCCCTCCTACAATGAGCAGTTCTTC. This gives the protein CASSVGGSGPSYNEQFF. The chain links TRBV9 to TRBJ2-1; 7 nucleotides agree with TRBD2. J was trimmed by 0 bases and V by 0 bases; bases with no gene match: 6. The CDR3 is 17 amino acids. Germline-derived CDR1 and CDR2 are SGDLS and YYNGEE.